This T cell receptor beta chain was documented in a study of blood T cell repertoires in COVID-19. Overall study: Sites across the United States, Italy and Spain contributed samples from acute and convalescent COVID-19.

This clone was picked up a small number of times. The germline CDR1 and CDR2 sequences are LGHNA and YNFKEQ. V was pared by 0 bases and J by 5 bases, with 11 bases of the junction left unmatched. CDR3 length equals 17 residues. Sequenced by immunoSEQ multiplex PCR; TCRdb stores in-frame clones only, minus some. The sample records about 120,000 clones, about four fifths being singletons. Sequences were obtained from peripheral blood. The V gene is TRBV4-2, the J gene TRBJ2-5; 8 positions agree with TRBD1. The sequence was obtained from an elderly woman with acute or convalescent COVID-19. This CDR3 is CASSQDGEAGGAETQYF. For the CDR3, the DNA is TGTGCCAGCAGCCAAGATGGAGAGGCAGGGGGCGCGGAGACCCAGTACTTC.